What follows are 16 T cell receptor beta chains derived from one specimen sequenced in a study of Tregs in tolerant kidney transplant recipients. TCRdb keeps only in-frame clones here, not all; method: immunoSEQ multiplex PCR. The table has tens of thousands of clones, more than 85% seen once. The nonmyeloablative bone marrow transplants came from related graft donors, with transient mixed chimerism. Here the sequenced sample was CD4+ T cells from blood (PBMCs), taken 12 months after the transplant. The receptors stem from a human patient who received a combined kidney and bone marrow transplant. The graft donor may have contributed some T cells.

The rearrangement uses TRBV4-1 and TRBJ1-4; 8 bases are a match to TRBD1. In germline, CDR1 is MGHRA, CDR2 YSYEKL. The CDR3 is made up of 14 amino acids. Trimming removed 3 bases from V and 8 bases from J; junction bases left unmatched: 5. The CDR3 reads CASSQTGVEEKLFF. Here the CDR3 DNA reads TGCGCCAGCAGCCAGACAGGGGTTGAAGAAAAACTGTTTTTT.

V gene TRBV13 combines with J gene TRBJ2-3; weak D call: TRBD2 (6 bases). Trimming shortened V by 0 bases and J by 3 bases, and 16 bases separated the two germline ends. Germline CDR1 is PRHDT and CDR2 is FYEKMQ (reference sequence). The CDR3 totals 17 residues. CDR3 sequence: CASSLGTGGGGTDTQYF. CDR3 nucleotide sequence: TGTGCCAGCAGCTTAGGGACCGGGGGAGGAGGAACAGATACGCAGTATTTT.

This rearrangement joins TRBV30 to TRBJ1-1; D gene uncertain. The CDR3 is 14 amino acids. The germline V and J ends were trimmed by 2 bases and 6 bases, with 16 bases remaining between them. The germline gives CDR1 GTSNPN, CDR2 SVGIG (reference sequence). CDR3 sequence (DNA): TGTGCCTGGAGTCACTTGTGGGAGGGCGCTGAAGCTTTCTTT. Its translation is CAWSHLWEGAEAFF.

The V call is TRBV5-1, the J call TRBJ1-1; 8 bases are a match to TRBD1. Germline assignment: CDR1 SGHRS and CDR2 YFSETQ. V lost 0 bases and J lost 5; bases outside the gene matches: 9. There are 16 residues in the CDR3. Here the CDR3 DNA reads TGCGCCAGCAGCTTGGCCGTGGGACAGGCTGTAACTGAAGCTTTCTTT. Translating it yields CASSLAVGQAVTEAFF.

For the CDR3, the DNA is TGTGCCACCCAAGACAGGGCTCCTAGCACAGATACGCAGTATTTT. Translated, it gives CATQDRAPSTDTQYF. The rearrangement joins TRBV19 to TRBJ2-3; 7 bases map to TRBD1. Germline V gives CDR1 LNHDA, CDR2 SQIVND (reference sequence). The V and J ends lost 10 bases and 0 bases, in that order; junction bases with no gene match: 10. The CDR3 is 15 residues long. The full variable domain, rest sourced from reference TRBV19 and TRBJ2-3, is DGGITQSPKYLFRKEGQNVTLSCEQNLNHDAMYWYRQDPGQGLRLIYYSQIVNDFQKGDIAEGYSVSREKKESFPLTVTSAQKNPTAFYLCATQDRAPSTDTQYFGPGTRLTVL.

The J gene is TRBJ2-7, the V gene TRBV4-1; 8 nucleotides align to TRBD1. The CDR3 has 15 residues. Per germline, CDR1 MGHRA and CDR2 YSYEKL. After removal of 3 bases from V and 3 bases from J, the junction contained 7 bases not matched to a gene. CDR3 sequence (DNA): TGCGCCAGCAGCCAGGGACAGGTGGTAAACTACGAGCAGTACTTC. Translated: CASSQGQVVNYEQYF.

The chain uses TRBV7-3 and TRBJ2-3, with D unresolved. There are 13 residues in the CDR3. Germline loops: CDR1 SGHTA, CDR2 FQGTGA. V was shortened by 4 bases and J by 3 bases, with 8 bases between the two germline ends. The CDR3 DNA sequence: TGTGCCAGCAGCTCCAGACAAACAGATACGCAGTATTTT. Protein sequence: CASSSRQTDTQYF.

The V and J genes are TRBV5-8 and TRBJ2-1; possible D gene TRBD2, 6 bases. V lost 2 bases and J 8 bases, leaving 14 bases between the germline ends. Germline loops: CDR1 SGHTS, CDR2 YDEGEE. The CDR3 covers 14 residues. DNA of the CDR3: TGTGCCAGCAGCTTATTGGGACTCGGGGATGAGCAGTTCTTC. This encodes CASSLLGLGDEQFF.

The chain is built from TRBV27 and TRBJ2-7; 7 nucleotides match TRBD2. The CDR3 has 13 residues. Germline lookup yields CDR1 MNHEY and CDR2 SMNVEV (reference sequence). V lost 3 bases and J lost 2; bases outside the gene matches: 1. CDR3 in amino acids: CASSFAGAYEQYF. The CDR3, as DNA: TGTGCCAGCAGTTTCGCGGGGGCCTACGAGCAGTACTTC.

The rearrangement joins TRBV19 to TRBJ2-7; D perhaps matches TRBD1 (6 bases). Germline loops: CDR1 LNHDA, CDR2 SQIVND (reference sequence). V was cut by 6 bases and J by 3 bases, with 21 bases left in between. The CDR3 has 16 amino acids. CDR3 sequence reads: CASSNSDGRGHYEQYF. The CDR3 DNA sequence: TGTGCCAGTAGCAACTCCGATGGCAGGGGACACTACGAGCAGTACTTC.

The rearrangement links TRBV4-3 to TRBJ1-2, with D perhaps TRBD1 (6 bases). The CDR3 extends over 15 amino acids. V dropped 1 base and J dropped 5 bases, with 14 bases sitting between them. Germline V gives CDR1 LGHNA, CDR2 YSLEER. CDR3 sequence: CASSQVGHLGYGYTF. The CDR3 nucleotides are TGCGCCAGCAGCCAAGTGGGACACCTCGGTTATGGCTACACCTTC.

This chain links TRBV7-2 with TRBJ1-2; the D is unclear. The germline gives CDR1 SGHTA, CDR2 FQGNSA. The ends were cut back, 0 bases at V and 4 bases at J, with 12 bases in the middle. CDR3 size: 15 residues. CDR3 residues: CASSLAASVGYGYTF. CDR3 nucleotides: TGTGCCAGCAGCTTAGCAGCAAGTGTTGGCTATGGCTACACCTTC.

This rearrangement joins TRBV5-4 to TRBJ1-1; TRBD1 is a possible D gene (6 bases). CDR3 length equals 14 residues. The germline gives CDR1 SGHNT, CDR2 YYREEE (reference sequence). The germline V and J ends were trimmed by 4 bases and 3 bases, with 13 bases remaining between them. CDR3 in amino acids: CASSLRQADTEAFF. DNA for the CDR3: TGTGCCAGCAGCCTGAGACAGGCAGACACTGAAGCTTTCTTT.

The V and J genes are TRBV15 and TRBJ2-3, with D possibly being TRBD2 (5 bases). This CDR3 contains 16 residues. Trimming took off 1 base at V and 2 bases at J, with 13 bases between the two ends. Germline loops: CDR1 LNHNV, CDR2 YYDKDF (reference sequence). CDR3 bases: TGTGCCACCAGCAGAGGTGGGCTAGCAGTCACAGATACGCAGTATTTT. Amino acid sequence: CATSRGGLAVTDTQYF.

The rearrangement uses TRBV18 and TRBJ2-7; TRBD2 agrees at 8 bases. The V and J ends lost 3 bases and 6 bases, in that order; junction bases with no gene match: 7. Germline V gene sequence: CDR1 KGHSH, CDR2 LQKENI. This CDR3 is 14 amino acids long. CDR3 nucleotide sequence: TGTGCCAGCTCACCGGGCTTCAGCGGGGGCGAGCAGTACTTC. Translation: CASSPGFSGGEQYF.

V is TRBV2 and J is TRBJ2-7; 10 nucleotides line up with TRBD2. The CDR3 extends over 13 amino acids. CDR1 is SNHLY, CDR2 FYNNEI, per germline. V was pared by 6 bases and J by 4 bases, with 3 bases of the junction left unmatched. The CDR3 DNA is TGTGCCAGCAGGCTAGCGGGAGTGTACGAGCAGTACTTC. Translation: CASRLAGVYEQYF.